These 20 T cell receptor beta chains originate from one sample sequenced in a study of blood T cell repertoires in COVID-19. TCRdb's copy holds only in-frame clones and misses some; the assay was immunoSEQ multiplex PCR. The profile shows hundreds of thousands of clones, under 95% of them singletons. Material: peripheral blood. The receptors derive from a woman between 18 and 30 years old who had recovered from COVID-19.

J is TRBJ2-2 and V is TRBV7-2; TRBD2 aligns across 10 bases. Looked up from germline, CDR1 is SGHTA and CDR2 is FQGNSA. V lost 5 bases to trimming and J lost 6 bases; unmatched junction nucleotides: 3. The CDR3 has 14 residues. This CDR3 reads CASSPGLAAGELFF. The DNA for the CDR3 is TGTGCCAGCAGCCCAGGACTAGCGGCCGGGGAGCTGTTTTTT.

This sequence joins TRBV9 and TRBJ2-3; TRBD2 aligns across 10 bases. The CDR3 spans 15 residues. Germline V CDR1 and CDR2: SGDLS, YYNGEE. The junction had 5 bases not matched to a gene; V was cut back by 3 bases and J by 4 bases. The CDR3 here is CASSATGTSADTQYF. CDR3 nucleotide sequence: TGTGCCAGCAGCGCTACCGGGACTAGCGCAGATACGCAGTATTTT. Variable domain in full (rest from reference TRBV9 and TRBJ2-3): DSGVTQTPKHLITATGQRVTLRCSPRSGDLSVYWYQQSLDQGLQFLIQYYNGEERAKGNILERFSAQQFPDLHSELNLSSLELGDSALYFCASSATGTSADTQYFGPGTRLTVL.

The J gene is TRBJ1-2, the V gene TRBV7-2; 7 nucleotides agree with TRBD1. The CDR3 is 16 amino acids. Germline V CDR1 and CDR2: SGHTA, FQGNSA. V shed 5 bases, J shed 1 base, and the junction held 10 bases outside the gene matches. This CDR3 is CASSRQGGLVNYGYTF. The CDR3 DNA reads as TGTGCCAGCAGCAGACAGGGAGGATTGGTTAACTATGGCTACACCTTC.

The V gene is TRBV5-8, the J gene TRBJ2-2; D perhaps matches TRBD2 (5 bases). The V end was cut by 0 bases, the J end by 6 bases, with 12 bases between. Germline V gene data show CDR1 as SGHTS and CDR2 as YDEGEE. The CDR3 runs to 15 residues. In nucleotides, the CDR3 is TGTGCCAGCAGCTTGGAGCTAGCCCCGGCCGGGGAGCTGTTTTTT. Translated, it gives CASSLELAPAGELFF.

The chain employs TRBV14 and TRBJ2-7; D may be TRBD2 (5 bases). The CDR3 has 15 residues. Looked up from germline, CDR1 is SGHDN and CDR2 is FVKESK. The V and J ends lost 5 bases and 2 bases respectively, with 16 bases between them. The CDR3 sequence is CASSGEPLGTYEQYV. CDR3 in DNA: TGTGCCAGCAGCGGAGAACCCCTCGGGACCTACGAGCAGTACGTC.

CDR3: CASSLGNQPQHF. CDR3 coding DNA: TGTGCCAGCAGCCTAGGCAATCAGCCCCAGCATTTT. The V call is TRBV5-5, the J call TRBJ1-5; D is undetermined. The ends were cut back, 4 bases at V and 2 bases at J, with 4 bases in the middle. The CDR3 has 12 amino acids. Germline lookup yields CDR1 SGHKS and CDR2 YYEKEE (reference sequence).

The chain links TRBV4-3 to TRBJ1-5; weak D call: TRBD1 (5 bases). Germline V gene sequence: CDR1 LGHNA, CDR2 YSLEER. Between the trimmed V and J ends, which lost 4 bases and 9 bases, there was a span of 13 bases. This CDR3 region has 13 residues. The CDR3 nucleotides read TGCGCCAGCAGCCCTACAGGTTGGCCGCCCCAGCATTTT. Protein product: CASSPTGWPPQHF.

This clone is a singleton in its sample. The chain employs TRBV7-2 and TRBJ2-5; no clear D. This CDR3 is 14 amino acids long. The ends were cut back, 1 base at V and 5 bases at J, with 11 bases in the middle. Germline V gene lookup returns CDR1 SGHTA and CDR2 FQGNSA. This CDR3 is CASSLVGGWETQYF. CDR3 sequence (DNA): TGTGCCAGCAGCTTAGTCGGCGGATGGGAGACCCAGTACTTC. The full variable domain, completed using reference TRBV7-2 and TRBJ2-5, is GAGVSQSPSNKVTEKGKDVELRCDPISGHTALYWYRQSLGQGLEFLIYFQGNSAPDKSGLPSDRFSAERTGGSVSTLTIQRTQQEDSAVYLCASSLVGGWETQYFGPGTRLLVL.

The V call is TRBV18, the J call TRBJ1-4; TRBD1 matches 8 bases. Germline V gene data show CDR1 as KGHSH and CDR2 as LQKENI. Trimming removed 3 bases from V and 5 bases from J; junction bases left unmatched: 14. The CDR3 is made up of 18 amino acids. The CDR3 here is CASSPINLQTGANEKLFF. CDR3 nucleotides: TGTGCCAGCTCACCCATTAACCTACAGACAGGGGCGAATGAAAAACTGTTTTTT.

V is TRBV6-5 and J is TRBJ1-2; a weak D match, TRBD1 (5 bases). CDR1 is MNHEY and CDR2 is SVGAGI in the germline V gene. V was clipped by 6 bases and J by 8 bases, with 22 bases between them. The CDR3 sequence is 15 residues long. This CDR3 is CASRQHSVRDRGYTF. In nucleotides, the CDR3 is TGTGCCAGCAGGCAGCACTCGGTCAGGGATAGAGGCTACACCTTC.

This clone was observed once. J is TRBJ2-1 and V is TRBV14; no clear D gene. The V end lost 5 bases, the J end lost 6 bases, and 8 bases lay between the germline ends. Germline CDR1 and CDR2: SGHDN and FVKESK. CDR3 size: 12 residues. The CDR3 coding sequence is TGTGCCAGCAGCAGAATACTCAATGAGCAGTTCTTC. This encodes CASSRILNEQFF.

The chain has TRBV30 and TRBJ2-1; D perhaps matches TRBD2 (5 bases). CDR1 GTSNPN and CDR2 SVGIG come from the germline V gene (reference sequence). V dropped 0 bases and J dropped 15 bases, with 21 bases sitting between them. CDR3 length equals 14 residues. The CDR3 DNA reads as TGTGCCTGGAGTGTATCAGGTCGGGTGGCTAGCCGGTTCTTC. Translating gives CAWSVSGRVASRFF.

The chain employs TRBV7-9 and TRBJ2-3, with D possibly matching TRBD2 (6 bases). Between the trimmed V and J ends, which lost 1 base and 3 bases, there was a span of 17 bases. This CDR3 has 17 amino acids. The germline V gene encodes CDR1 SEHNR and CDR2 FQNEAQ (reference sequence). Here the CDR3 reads CASSLDYREWLTDTQYF. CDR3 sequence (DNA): TGTGCCAGCAGCTTAGATTATCGGGAGTGGTTAACAGATACGCAGTATTTT.

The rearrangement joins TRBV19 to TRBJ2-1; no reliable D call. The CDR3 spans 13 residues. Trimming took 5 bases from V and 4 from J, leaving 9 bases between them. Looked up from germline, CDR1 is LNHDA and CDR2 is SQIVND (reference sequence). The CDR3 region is CASSLAVYNEQFF. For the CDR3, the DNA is TGTGCCAGTAGTTTGGCAGTGTACAATGAGCAGTTCTTC.

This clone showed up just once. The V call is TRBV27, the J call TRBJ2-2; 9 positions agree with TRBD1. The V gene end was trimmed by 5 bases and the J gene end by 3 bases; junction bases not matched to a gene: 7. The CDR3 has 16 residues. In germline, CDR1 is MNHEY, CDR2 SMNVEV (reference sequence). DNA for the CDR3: TGTGCCAGCAGTCCCGGGACAGGGTTGGACACCGGGGAGCTGTTTTTT. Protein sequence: CASSPGTGLDTGELFF.

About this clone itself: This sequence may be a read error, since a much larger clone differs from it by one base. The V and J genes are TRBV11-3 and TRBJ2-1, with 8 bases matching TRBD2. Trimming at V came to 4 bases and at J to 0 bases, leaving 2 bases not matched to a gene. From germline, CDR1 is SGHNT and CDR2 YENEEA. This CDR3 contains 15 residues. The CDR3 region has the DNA TGTGCCAGCAGCTCCGGGACTAGCTCCTACAATGAGCAGTTCTTC. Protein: CASSSGTSSYNEQFF. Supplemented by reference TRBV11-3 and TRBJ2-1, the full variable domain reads EAGVVQSPRYKIIEKKQPVAFWCNPISGHNTLYWYLQNLGQGPELLIRYENEEAVDDSQLPKDRFSAERLKGVDSTLKIQPAELGDSAVYLCASSSGTSSYNEQFFGPGTRLTVL.

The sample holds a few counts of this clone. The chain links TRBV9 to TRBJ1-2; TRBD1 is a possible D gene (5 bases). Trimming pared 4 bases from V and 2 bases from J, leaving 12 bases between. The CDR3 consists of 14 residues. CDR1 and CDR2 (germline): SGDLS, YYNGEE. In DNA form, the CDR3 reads TGTGCCAGCAGCCCACGACAGATGAACTATGGCTACACCTTC. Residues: CASSPRQMNYGYTF.

CDR3 residues: CASSQATERLSGNTIYF. CDR3 sequence (DNA): TGTGCCAGCAGCCAAGCGACTGAACGGCTCTCTGGAAACACCATATATTTT. The chain employs TRBV3-1 (or the pseudogene TRBV3-2) and TRBJ1-3, with D unclear. From germline, CDR1 is LGHDT and CDR2 YNNKEL (reference sequence). CDR3 length equals 17 residues. With 1 base removed from V and 0 bases from J, the gap between germline ends came to 13 bases.

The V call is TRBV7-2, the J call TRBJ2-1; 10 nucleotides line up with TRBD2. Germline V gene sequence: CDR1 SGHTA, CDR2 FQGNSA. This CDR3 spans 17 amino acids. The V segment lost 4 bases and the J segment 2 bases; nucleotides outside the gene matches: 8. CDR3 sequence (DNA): TGTGCCAGCAGCTACCAAAGCGGGAGGGGAACCTACAATGAGCAGTTCTTC. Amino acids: CASSYQSGRGTYNEQFF.

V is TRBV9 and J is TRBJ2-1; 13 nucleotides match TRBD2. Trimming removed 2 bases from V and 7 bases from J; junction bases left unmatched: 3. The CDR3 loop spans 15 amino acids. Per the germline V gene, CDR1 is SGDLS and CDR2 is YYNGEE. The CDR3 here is CASSVGTSGMNEQFF. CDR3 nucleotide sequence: TGTGCCAGCAGCGTCGGGACTAGCGGGATGAATGAGCAGTTCTTC.